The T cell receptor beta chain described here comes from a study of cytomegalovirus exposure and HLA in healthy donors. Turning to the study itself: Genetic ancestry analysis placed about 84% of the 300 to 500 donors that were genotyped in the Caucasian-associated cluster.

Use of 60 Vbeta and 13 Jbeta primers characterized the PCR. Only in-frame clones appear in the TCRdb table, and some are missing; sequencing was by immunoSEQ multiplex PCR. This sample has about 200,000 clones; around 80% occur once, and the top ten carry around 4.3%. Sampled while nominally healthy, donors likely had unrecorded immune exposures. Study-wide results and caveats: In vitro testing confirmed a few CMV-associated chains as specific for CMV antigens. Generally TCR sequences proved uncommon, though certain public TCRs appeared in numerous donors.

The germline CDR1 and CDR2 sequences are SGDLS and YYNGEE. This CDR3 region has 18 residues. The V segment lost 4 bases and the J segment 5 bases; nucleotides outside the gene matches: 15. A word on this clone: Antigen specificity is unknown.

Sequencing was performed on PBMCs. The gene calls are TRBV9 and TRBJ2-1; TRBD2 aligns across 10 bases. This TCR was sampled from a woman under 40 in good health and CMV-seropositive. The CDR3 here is CASSNPRGASGSHNEQFF. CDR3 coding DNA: TGTGCCAGCAGCAACCCCCGAGGGGCTAGCGGGAGCCACAATGAGCAGTTCTTC.